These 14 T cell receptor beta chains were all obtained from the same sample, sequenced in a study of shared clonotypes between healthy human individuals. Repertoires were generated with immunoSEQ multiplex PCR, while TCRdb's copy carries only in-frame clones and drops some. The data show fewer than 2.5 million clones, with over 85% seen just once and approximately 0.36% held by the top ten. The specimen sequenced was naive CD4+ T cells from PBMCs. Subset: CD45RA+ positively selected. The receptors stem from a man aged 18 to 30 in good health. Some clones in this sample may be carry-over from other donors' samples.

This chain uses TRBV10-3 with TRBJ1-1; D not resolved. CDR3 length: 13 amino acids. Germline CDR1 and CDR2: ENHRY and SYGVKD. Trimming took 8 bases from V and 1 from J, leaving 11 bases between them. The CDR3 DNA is TGTGCCATCCGCGGGGTAGGGAACACTGAAGCTTTCTTT. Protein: CAIRGVGNTEAFF.

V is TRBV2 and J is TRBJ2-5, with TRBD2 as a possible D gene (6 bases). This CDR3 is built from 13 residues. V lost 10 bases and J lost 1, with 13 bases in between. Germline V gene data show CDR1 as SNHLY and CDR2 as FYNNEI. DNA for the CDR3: TGTGCCACGGGAGAGGGAATCCAAGAGACCCAGTACTTC. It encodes CATGEGIQETQYF.

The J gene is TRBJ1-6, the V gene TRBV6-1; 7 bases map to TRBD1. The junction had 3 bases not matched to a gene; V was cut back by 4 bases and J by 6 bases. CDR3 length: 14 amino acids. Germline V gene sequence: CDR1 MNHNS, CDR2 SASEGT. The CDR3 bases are TGTGCCAGCAGTGGCTGGGACAGTAATTCACCCCTCCACTTT. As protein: CASSGWDSNSPLHF.

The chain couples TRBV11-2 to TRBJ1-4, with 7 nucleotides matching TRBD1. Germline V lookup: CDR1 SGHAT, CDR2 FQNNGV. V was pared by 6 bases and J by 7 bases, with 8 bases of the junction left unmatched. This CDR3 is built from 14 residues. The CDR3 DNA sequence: TGTGCCAGCAGGAACCGACAGGGCAGTGAAAAACTGTTTTTT. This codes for CASRNRQGSEKLFF.

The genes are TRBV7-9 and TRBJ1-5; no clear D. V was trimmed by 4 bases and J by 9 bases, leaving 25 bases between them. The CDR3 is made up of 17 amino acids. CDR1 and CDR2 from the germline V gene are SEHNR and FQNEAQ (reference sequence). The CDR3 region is CASSSHSSGPPAGPQHF. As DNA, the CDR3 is TGTGCCAGCAGCTCCCACTCATCCGGACCCCCCGCGGGGCCCCAGCATTTT.

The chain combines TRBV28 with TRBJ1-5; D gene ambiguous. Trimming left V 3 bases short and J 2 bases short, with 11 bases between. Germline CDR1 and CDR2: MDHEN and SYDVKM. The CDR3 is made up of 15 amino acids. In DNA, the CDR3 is TGTGCCAGCAGTTTCGACATATACGGCAATCAGCCCCAGCATTTT. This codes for CASSFDIYGNQPQHF.

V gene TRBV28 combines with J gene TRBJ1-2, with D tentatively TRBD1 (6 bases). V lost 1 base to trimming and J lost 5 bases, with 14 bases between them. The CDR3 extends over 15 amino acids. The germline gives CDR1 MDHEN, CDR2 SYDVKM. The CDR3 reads CASSLSGVGDYGYTF. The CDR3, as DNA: TGTGCCAGCAGTTTATCAGGGGTAGGGGATTATGGCTACACCTTC.

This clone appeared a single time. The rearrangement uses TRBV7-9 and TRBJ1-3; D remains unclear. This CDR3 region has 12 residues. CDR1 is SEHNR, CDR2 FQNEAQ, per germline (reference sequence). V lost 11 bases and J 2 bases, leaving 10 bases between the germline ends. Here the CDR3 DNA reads TGTGCCGCCCCCAGTACTGGAAACACCATATATTTT. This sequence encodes CAAPSTGNTIYF.

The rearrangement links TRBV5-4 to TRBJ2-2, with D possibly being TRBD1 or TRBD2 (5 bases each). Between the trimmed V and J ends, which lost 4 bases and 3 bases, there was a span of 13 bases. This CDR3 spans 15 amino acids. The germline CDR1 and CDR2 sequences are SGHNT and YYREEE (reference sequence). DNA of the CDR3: TGTGCCAGCAGCCGCCGGGACGGCTACACCGGGGAGCTGTTTTTT. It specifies CASSRRDGYTGELFF.

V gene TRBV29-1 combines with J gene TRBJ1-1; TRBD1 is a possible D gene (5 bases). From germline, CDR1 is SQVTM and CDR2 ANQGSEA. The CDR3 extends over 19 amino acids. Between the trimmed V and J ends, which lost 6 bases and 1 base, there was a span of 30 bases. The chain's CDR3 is CSVGGYSVRDLSRNTEAFF. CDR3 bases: TGCAGCGTCGGGGGGTATTCAGTCAGGGACCTATCAAGGAACACTGAAGCTTTCTTT.

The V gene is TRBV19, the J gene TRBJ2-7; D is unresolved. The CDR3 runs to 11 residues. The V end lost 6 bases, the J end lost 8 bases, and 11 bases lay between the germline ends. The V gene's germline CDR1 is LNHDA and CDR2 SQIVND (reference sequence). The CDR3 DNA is TGTGCCAGTAGCACCCTTCAAAAGCAGTACTTC. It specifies CASSTLQKQYF. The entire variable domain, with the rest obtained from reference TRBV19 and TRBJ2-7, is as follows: DGGITQSPKYLFRKEGQNVTLSCEQNLNHDAMYWYRQDPGQGLRLIYYSQIVNDFQKGDIAEGYSVSREKKESFPLTVTSAQKNPTAFYLCASSTLQKQYFGPGTRLTVT.

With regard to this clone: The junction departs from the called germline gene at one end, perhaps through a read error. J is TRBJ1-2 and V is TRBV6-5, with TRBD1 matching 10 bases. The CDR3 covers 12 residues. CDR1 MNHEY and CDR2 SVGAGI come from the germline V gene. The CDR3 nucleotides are TGTGCCAGCGCGGGACAGGGGCGAGGGGAGATTTTC. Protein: CASAGQGRGEIF.

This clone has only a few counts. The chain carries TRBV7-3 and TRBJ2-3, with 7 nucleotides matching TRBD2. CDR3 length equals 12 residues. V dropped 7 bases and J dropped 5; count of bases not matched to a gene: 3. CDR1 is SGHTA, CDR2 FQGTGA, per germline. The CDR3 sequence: CASTPGGDTQYF. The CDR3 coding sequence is TGTGCCAGCACCCCGGGGGGAGATACGCAGTATTTT.

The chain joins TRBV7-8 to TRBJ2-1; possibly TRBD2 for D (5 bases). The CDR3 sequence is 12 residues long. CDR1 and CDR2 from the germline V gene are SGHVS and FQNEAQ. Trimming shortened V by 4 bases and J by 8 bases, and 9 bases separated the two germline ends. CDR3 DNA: TGTGCCAGCAGCTACGCGGGCGATGAGCAGTTCTTC. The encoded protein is CASSYAGDEQFF. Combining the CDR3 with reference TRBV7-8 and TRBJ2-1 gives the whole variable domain GAGVSQSPRYKVAKRGQDVALRCDPISGHVSLFWYQQALGQGPEFLTYFQNEAQLDKSGLPSDRFFAERPEGSVSTLKIQRTQQEDSAVYLCASSYAGDEQFFGPGTRLTVL.